The 17 T cell receptor beta chains below all came from one sample that was sequenced in a study of blood T cell repertoires in COVID-19. The table came from immunoSEQ multiplex PCR; TCRdb's copy has only in-frame clones and leaves some out. The table has about 47,000 clones, approximately 78% seen once. Sequenced input: peripheral blood. Receptors were obtained from a human donor with acute or convalescent COVID-19. The donor label of this sample is uncertain.

This clone was picked up one time. V gene TRBV30 combines with J gene TRBJ2-5; 10 nucleotides align to TRBD1. The CDR3 is 14 residues long. Germline CDR1 reads GTSNPN; CDR2 reads SVGIG (reference sequence). The V and J ends lost 4 bases and 7 bases, in that order; junction bases with no gene match: 9. The CDR3 is CAWITGTGDRTQYF. CDR3 nucleotides: TGTGCCTGGATTACCGGGACAGGGGACCGGACCCAGTACTTC.

This clone was detected only once. This rearrangement joins TRBV12-3 or TRBV12-4 to TRBJ2-1; possible D gene TRBD2, 5 bases. This CDR3 contains 13 residues. The V and J ends lost 7 bases and 7 bases respectively, with 14 bases between them. CDR3 DNA: TGTGCCAGCACCTCTGAGGGTCGGAATGAGCAGTTCTTC. As protein: CASTSEGRNEQFF.

This chain joins TRBV7-6 and TRBJ2-2; TRBD1 matches 8 bases. The CDR3 contains 20 residues. The J segment lost 3 bases and the V segment lost 6 bases, leaving 21 bases of the junction unmatched. CDR1 is SGHVS and CDR2 is FNYEAQ in the germline V gene. The CDR3 nucleotides read TGTGCCAGCAGATTAAAAGGTTCGGGACAGGTGGGATCCGACACCGGGGAGCTGTTTTTT. This translates into CASRLKGSGQVGSDTGELFF.

This clone came up once. The rearrangement uses TRBV3-1 (or the pseudogene TRBV3-2) and TRBJ1-1, with D maybe TRBD1 (6 bases). Between the trimmed V and J ends, which lost 4 bases and 0 bases, there was a span of 9 bases. The CDR3 is 14 amino acids. Germline-derived CDR1 and CDR2 are LGHDT and YNNKEL (reference sequence). CDR3 protein: CASSPRTVNTEAFF. The CDR3 DNA follows: TGTGCCAGCAGCCCCAGGACAGTGAACACTGAAGCTTTCTTT.

The table lists this clone with a count of one. The J gene is TRBJ1-1, the V gene TRBV7-6, with a possible D match to TRBD1 (5 bases). This CDR3 contains 13 residues. The germline gives CDR1 SGHVS, CDR2 FNYEAQ. Trimming removed 6 bases from V and 1 base from J, with 9 bases in between. In nucleotides, the CDR3 is TGTGCCAGCAGTCAACAGGAGAACACTGAAGCTTTCTTT. Encoded protein: CASSQQENTEAFF.

The chain combines TRBV12-5 with TRBJ1-1, with a tentative D call TRBD1 (6 bases). The V and J ends lost 1 base and 1 base respectively, with 13 bases between them. Germline V gives CDR1 LGHNT, CDR2 FRNRAP. The CDR3 is made up of 16 amino acids. The DNA for the CDR3 is TGTGCTAGTGGTTTGGAAGGGGGAATTGAGAACACTGAAGCTTTCTTT. Translation gives CASGLEGGIENTEAFF. Full variable domain (rest looked up from reference TRBV12-5 and TRBJ1-1): DARVTQTPRHKVTEMGQEVTMRCQPILGHNTVFWYRQTMMQGLELLAYFRNRAPLDDSGMPKDRFSAEMPDATLATLKIQPSEPRDSAVYFCASGLEGGIENTEAFFGQGTRLTVV.

The chain recombines TRBV12-3 or TRBV12-4 with TRBJ2-7, with TRBD2 as a possible D gene (5 bases). Between the trimmed V and J ends, which lost 11 bases and 3 bases, there was a span of 17 bases. This CDR3 has 13 amino acids. The CDR3 here is CASRPPGNYEQYF. DNA for the CDR3: TGTGCCTCGCGCCCGCCGGGGAACTACGAGCAGTACTTC.

The J gene is TRBJ2-7, the V gene TRBV28; TRBD1 aligns across 10 bases. With 10 bases clipped from V and 0 bases from J, the junction kept 12 bases outside the gene matches. This CDR3 comprises 16 residues. The germline V gene encodes CDR1 MDHEN and CDR2 SYDVKM. CDR3 region: CATRRGTGAGSYEQYF. For the CDR3, the DNA is TGTGCCACCCGTCGCGGGACAGGGGCTGGCTCCTACGAGCAGTACTTC.

This clone was seen only once. This chain links TRBV28 with TRBJ2-3, with 10 bases aligning to TRBD1. The germline gives CDR1 MDHEN, CDR2 SYDVKM. This CDR3 is 17 amino acids long. Trimming cost V 6 bases and J 1 base; bases outside gene matches: 10. The CDR3, as DNA: TGTGCCAGCAGCCCCGGGGACAGGGGTTGGGGCACAGATACGCAGTATTTT. It yields the protein CASSPGDRGWGTDTQYF.

This clone was seen a few times. This sequence joins TRBV19 and TRBJ1-2; 9 nucleotides agree with TRBD1. Germline lookup yields CDR1 LNHDA and CDR2 SQIVND (reference sequence). The CDR3 has 15 amino acids. V lost 5 bases and J lost 8; bases outside the gene matches: 12. DNA for the CDR3: TGTGCCAGTAGTCCCCAACAGGGGGCGCCGCGCGGCTACACCTTC. Translation: CASSPQQGAPRGYTF.

The rearrangement uses TRBV9 and TRBJ1-5; D is possibly TRBD1 (5 bases). Germline CDR1 SGDLS, CDR2 YYNGEE. This CDR3 region has 15 residues. The V and J ends lost 1 base and 4 bases respectively, with 12 bases between them. DNA of the CDR3: TGTGCCAGCAGCGTACAGGGTGCACCGAATCAGCCCCAGCATTTT. Encoded protein: CASSVQGAPNQPQHF.

This clone has just one count. The chain recombines TRBV11-2 with TRBJ1-6, with D possibly being TRBD1 (6 bases). V gave up 6 bases and J gave up 1 base, with 16 bases separating them. Germline V gene lookup returns CDR1 SGHAT and CDR2 FQNNGV. The CDR3 length is 17 residues. The chain's CDR3 is CASRGGGARSYNSPLHF. The CDR3 DNA reads as TGTGCCAGCAGGGGCGGGGGGGCAAGGTCCTATAATTCACCCCTCCACTTT.

CDR3 loop: CASSRSYNEQFF. DNA of the CDR3: TGTGCCAGCAGCCGCAGCTACAATGAGCAGTTCTTC. The chain has TRBV25-1 and TRBJ2-1; no reliable D call. Germline values: CDR1 MGHDK, CDR2 SYGVNS. The CDR3 covers 12 residues. V lost 6 bases, J lost 3 bases, and 6 bases lay in between.

This chain links TRBV7-2 with TRBJ1-3; D is possibly TRBD1 (5 bases). The CDR3 covers 15 residues. V shed 6 bases and J shed 4 bases, with 16 bases lying between them. Germline V gene lookup returns CDR1 SGHTA and CDR2 FQGNSA. CDR3 residues: CASRSLQAGGNTIYF. The CDR3, as DNA: TGTGCCAGCAGGTCCCTACAGGCGGGGGGAAACACCATATATTTT.

The chain is built from TRBV6-2 or TRBV6-3 and TRBJ2-7; 12 nucleotides match TRBD2. CDR3 length equals 20 residues. Germline-derived CDR1 and CDR2 are MNHEY and SVGEGT. V lost 2 bases, J lost 7 bases, and 21 bases stayed unmatched. Here the CDR3 reads CASSYDGQGAQGLAGTEQYF. CDR3 sequence (DNA): TGTGCCAGCAGTTACGATGGCCAGGGGGCGCAGGGACTAGCGGGTACGGAGCAGTACTTC.

The CDR3 DNA follows: TGTGCCAGCTCCACAGGGGACACCGGGGAGCTGTTTTTT. Amino acid sequence: CASSTGDTGELFF. V is TRBV18 and J is TRBJ2-2, with 7 nucleotides matching TRBD1. J gave up 3 bases and V 6 bases, and 1 base lay outside the gene matches. Germline V gene sequence: CDR1 KGHSH, CDR2 LQKENI. The CDR3 is made up of 13 amino acids.

The rearrangement uses TRBV21-1 and TRBJ2-7; the table's D gene call, TRBD2, was not cross checked with the DNA. TRBV21-1 is given as a pseudogene. CDR3 size: 15 residues. CDR3 loop: CASSKWGPRGYEQYF. The CDR3, as DNA: TGTGCCAGCAGCAAATGGGGACCGCGGGGGTACGAGCAGTACTTC.